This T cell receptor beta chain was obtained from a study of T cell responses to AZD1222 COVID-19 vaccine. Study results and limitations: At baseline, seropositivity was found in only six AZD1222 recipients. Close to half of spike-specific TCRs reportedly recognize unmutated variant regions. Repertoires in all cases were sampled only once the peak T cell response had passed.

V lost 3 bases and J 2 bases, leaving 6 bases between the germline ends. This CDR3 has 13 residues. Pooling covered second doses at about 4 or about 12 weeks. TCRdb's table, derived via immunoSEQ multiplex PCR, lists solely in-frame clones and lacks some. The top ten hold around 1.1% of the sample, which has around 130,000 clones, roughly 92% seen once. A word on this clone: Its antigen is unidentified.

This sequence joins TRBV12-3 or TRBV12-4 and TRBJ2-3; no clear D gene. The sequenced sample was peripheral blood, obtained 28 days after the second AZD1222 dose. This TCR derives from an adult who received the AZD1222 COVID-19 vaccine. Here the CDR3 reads CASSFRYTDTQYF. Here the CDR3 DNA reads TGTGCCAGCAGTTTCCGATACACAGATACGCAGTATTTT.